This TCR beta chain was sequenced for a study of PD-1 blockade in classical Hodgkin lymphoma. Relapse was seen in all patients after autologous stem cell transplantation, and brentuximab vedotin exposure was variable. Progressive disease, partial response or complete response was each patient's best response. Sequencing used immunoSEQ multiplex PCR; TCRdb keeps in-frame clones, though not all of them. This table has 25,000 to 35,000 clones, roughly 70% appearing once. The source was peripheral blood mononuclear cells (PBMCs), collected before the second cycle of nivolumab. This sequence originates from a human donor with classical Hodgkin lymphoma.

CDR3 sequence (DNA): TGTGCCAGCCTCCCAAGATCAGGGGCTCTGGATTTTCGAAACACCATATATTTT. This encodes CASLPRSGALDFRNTIYF. The chain combines TRBV19 with TRBJ1-3; tentative D call: TRBD1 (6 bases). In germline, CDR1 is LNHDA, CDR2 SQIVND (reference sequence). The CDR3 has 18 amino acids. V was pared by 9 bases and J by 5 bases, with 29 bases between. The full variable domain, in which reference TRBV19 and TRBJ1-3 provide the parts outside the CDR3, is DGGITQSPKYLFRKEGQNVTLSCEQNLNHDAMYWYRQDPGQGLRLIYYSQIVNDFQKGDIAEGYSVSREKKESFPLTVTSAQKNPTAFYLCASLPRSGALDFRNTIYFGEGSWLTVV.